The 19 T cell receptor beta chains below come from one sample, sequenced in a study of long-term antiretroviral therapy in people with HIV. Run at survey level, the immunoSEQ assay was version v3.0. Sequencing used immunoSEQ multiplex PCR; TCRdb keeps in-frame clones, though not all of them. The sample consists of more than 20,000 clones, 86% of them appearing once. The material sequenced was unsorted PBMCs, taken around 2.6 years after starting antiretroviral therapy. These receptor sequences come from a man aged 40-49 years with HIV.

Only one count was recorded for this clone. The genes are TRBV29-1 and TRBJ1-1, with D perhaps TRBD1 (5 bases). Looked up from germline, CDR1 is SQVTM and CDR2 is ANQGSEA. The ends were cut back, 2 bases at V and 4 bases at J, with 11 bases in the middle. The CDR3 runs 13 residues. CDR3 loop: CSVEWGAGTEAFF. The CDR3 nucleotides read TGCAGCGTTGAATGGGGCGCTGGCACTGAAGCTTTCTTT.

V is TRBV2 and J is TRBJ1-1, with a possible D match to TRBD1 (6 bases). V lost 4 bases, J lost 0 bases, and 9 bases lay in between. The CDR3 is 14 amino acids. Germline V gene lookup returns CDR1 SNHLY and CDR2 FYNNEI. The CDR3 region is CASSAGVVNTEAFF. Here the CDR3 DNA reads TGTGCCAGCAGTGCAGGGGTCGTGAACACTGAAGCTTTCTTT. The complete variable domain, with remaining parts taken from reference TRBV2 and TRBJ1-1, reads EPEVTQTPSHQVTQMGQEVILRCVPISNHLYFYWYRQILGQKVEFLVSFYNNEISEKSEIFDDQFSVERPDGSNFTLKIRSTKLEDSAMYFCASSAGVVNTEAFFGQGTRLTVV.

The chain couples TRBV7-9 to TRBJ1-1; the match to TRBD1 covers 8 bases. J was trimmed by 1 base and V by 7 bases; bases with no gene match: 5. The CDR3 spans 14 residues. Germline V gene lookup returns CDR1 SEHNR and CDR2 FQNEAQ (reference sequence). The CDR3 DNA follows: TGTGCCAGCAACCCGGACAGGGCGAACACTGAAGCTTTCTTT. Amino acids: CASNPDRANTEAFF.

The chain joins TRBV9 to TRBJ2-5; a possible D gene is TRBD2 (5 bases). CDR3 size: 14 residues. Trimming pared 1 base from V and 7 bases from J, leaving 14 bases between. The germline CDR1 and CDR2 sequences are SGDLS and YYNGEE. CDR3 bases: TGTGCCAGCAGCGTACTCTGGACTTCTGGGACCCAGTACTTC. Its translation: CASSVLWTSGTQYF.

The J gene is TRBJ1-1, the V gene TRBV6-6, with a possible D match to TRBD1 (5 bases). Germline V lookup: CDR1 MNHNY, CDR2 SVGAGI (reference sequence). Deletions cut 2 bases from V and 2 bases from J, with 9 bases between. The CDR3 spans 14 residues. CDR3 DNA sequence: TGTGCCAGCAGTTACGAGGGGATCAACACTGAAGCTTTCTTT. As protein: CASSYEGINTEAFF.

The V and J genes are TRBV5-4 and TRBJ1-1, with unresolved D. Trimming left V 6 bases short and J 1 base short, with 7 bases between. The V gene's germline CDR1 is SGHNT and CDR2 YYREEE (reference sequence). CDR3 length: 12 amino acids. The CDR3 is CASMVGNTEAFF. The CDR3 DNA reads TGTGCCAGCATGGTCGGGAACACTGAAGCTTTCTTT.

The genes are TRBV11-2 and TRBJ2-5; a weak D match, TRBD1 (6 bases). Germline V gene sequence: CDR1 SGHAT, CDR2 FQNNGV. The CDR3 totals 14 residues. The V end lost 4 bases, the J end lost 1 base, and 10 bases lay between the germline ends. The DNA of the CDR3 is TGTGCCAGCAGCTCAACAGGGTTCCAAGAGACCCAGTACTTC. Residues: CASSSTGFQETQYF.

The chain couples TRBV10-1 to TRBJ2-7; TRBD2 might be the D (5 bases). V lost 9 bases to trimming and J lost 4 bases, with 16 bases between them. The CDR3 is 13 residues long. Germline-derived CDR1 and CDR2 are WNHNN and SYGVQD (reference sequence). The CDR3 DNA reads TGCGCCAGTACAGATGGACCGGGATACGAGCAGTACTTC. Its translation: CASTDGPGYEQYF.

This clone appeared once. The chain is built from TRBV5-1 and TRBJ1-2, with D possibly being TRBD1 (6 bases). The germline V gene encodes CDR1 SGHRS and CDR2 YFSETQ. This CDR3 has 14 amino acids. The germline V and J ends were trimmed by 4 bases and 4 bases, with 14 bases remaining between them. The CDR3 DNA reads TGCGCCAGCAGCGGTCGGTCGACAGGCTATGGCTACACCTTC. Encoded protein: CASSGRSTGYGYTF.

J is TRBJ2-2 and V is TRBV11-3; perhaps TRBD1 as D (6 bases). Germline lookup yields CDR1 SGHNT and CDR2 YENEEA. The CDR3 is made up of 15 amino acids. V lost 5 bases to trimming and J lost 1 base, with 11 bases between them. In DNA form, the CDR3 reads TGTGCCAGCAGCCCCGGGACACTGAACACCGGGGAGCTGTTTTTT. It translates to CASSPGTLNTGELFF.

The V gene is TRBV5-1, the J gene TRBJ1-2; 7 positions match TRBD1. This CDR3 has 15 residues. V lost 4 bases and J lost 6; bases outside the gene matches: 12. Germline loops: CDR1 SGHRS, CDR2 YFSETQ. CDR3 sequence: CASSPSRDSTHGYTF. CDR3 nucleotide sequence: TGCGCCAGCAGCCCCAGTAGGGACAGTACACATGGCTACACCTTC. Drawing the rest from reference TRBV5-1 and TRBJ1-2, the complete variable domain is KAGVTQTPRYLIKTRGQQVTLSCSPISGHRSVSWYQQTPGQGLQFLFEYFSETQRNKGNFPGRFSGRQFSNSRSEMNVSTLELGDSALYLCASSPSRDSTHGYTFGSGTRLTVV.

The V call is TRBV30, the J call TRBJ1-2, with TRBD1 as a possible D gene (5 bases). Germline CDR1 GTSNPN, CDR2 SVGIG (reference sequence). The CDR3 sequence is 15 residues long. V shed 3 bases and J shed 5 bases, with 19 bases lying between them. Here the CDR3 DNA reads TGTGCCTGGAGACTCATTTCCGGACGGGGGTATGGCTACACCTTC. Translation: CAWRLISGRGYGYTF.

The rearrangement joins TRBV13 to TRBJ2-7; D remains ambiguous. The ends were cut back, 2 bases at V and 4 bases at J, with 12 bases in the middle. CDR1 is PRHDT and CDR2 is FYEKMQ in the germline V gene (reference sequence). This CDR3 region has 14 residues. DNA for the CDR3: TGTGCCAGCAGCTTATTCATCCTTCCTTACGAGCAGTACTTC. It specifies CASSLFILPYEQYF.

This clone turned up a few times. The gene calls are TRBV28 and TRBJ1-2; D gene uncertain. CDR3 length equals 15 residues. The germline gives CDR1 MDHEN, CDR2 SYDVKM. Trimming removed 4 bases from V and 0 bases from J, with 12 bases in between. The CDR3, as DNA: TGTGCCAGCAGTTCCCTCCTAAGAGCTAACTATGGCTACACCTTC. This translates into CASSSLLRANYGYTF.

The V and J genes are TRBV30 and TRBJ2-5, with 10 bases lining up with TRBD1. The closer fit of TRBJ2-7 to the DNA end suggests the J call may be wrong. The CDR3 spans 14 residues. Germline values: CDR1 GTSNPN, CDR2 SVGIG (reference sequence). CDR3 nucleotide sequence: TGTGCCTGGACCCCGGGACAGGGGCGGCGCGAGCAGTACTTC. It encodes CAWTPGQGRREQYF.

The CDR3 sequence is CASSPPTAGTVYSYNEQFF. CDR3 bases: TGTGCCAGCAGCCCCCCTACGGCGGGGACAGTTTATTCCTACAATGAGCAGTTCTTC. The rearrangement joins TRBV4-2 to TRBJ2-1, with a tentative D call TRBD1 (7 bases). In germline, CDR1 is LGHNA, CDR2 YNFKEQ. CDR3 length: 19 amino acids. Trimming removed 4 bases at V and 1 base at J, with 23 bases between.

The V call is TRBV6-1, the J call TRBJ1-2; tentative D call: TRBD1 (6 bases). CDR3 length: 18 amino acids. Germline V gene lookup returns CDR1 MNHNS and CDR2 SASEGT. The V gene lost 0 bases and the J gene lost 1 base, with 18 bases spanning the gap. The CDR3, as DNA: TGTGCCAGCAGTGAAGCTGAGGGGACATTCGCTTATAACTATGGCTACACCTTC. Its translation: CASSEAEGTFAYNYGYTF.

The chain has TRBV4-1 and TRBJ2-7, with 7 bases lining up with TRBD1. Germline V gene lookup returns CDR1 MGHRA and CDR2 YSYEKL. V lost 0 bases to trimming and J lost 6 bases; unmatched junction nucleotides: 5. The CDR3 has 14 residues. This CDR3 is CASSQDRQGVEQYF. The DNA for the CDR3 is TGCGCCAGCAGCCAAGATAGGCAGGGGGTCGAGCAGTACTTC.

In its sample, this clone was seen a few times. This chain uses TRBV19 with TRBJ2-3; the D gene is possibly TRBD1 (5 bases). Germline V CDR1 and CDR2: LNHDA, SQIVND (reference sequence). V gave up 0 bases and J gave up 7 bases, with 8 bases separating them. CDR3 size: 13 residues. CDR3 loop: CASSIDYRNTQYF. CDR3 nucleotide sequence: TGTGCCAGTAGTATAGATTACAGGAATACGCAGTATTTT.